This TCR beta chain was found in a study of cytomegalovirus exposure and HLA in healthy donors. Of note for this clone: Its target is unknown.

Study-level results: Many donors shared some public TCRs, even though most TCR sequences were rare.

Measured with immunoSEQ multiplex PCR; TCRdb has only the in-frame clones, and not every one. The data contain fewer than 90,000 clones, more than 70% of them singletons. The sequence was collected from a woman under 30 in good health and CMV-seropositive. Sample: PBMCs.

This CDR3 is CASSQGPQRGGPNNEQFF. CDR3 DNA sequence: TGCGCCAGCAGCCAAGGTCCCCAGCGGGGGGGCCCAAACAATGAGCAGTTCTTC. This chain connects TRBV4-1 to TRBJ2-1, with 10 bases fitting TRBD2. The V gene end was trimmed by 1 base and the J gene end by 5 bases; junction bases not matched to a gene: 11. Germline CDR1 MGHRA, CDR2 YSYEKL. CDR3 length: 18 amino acids.